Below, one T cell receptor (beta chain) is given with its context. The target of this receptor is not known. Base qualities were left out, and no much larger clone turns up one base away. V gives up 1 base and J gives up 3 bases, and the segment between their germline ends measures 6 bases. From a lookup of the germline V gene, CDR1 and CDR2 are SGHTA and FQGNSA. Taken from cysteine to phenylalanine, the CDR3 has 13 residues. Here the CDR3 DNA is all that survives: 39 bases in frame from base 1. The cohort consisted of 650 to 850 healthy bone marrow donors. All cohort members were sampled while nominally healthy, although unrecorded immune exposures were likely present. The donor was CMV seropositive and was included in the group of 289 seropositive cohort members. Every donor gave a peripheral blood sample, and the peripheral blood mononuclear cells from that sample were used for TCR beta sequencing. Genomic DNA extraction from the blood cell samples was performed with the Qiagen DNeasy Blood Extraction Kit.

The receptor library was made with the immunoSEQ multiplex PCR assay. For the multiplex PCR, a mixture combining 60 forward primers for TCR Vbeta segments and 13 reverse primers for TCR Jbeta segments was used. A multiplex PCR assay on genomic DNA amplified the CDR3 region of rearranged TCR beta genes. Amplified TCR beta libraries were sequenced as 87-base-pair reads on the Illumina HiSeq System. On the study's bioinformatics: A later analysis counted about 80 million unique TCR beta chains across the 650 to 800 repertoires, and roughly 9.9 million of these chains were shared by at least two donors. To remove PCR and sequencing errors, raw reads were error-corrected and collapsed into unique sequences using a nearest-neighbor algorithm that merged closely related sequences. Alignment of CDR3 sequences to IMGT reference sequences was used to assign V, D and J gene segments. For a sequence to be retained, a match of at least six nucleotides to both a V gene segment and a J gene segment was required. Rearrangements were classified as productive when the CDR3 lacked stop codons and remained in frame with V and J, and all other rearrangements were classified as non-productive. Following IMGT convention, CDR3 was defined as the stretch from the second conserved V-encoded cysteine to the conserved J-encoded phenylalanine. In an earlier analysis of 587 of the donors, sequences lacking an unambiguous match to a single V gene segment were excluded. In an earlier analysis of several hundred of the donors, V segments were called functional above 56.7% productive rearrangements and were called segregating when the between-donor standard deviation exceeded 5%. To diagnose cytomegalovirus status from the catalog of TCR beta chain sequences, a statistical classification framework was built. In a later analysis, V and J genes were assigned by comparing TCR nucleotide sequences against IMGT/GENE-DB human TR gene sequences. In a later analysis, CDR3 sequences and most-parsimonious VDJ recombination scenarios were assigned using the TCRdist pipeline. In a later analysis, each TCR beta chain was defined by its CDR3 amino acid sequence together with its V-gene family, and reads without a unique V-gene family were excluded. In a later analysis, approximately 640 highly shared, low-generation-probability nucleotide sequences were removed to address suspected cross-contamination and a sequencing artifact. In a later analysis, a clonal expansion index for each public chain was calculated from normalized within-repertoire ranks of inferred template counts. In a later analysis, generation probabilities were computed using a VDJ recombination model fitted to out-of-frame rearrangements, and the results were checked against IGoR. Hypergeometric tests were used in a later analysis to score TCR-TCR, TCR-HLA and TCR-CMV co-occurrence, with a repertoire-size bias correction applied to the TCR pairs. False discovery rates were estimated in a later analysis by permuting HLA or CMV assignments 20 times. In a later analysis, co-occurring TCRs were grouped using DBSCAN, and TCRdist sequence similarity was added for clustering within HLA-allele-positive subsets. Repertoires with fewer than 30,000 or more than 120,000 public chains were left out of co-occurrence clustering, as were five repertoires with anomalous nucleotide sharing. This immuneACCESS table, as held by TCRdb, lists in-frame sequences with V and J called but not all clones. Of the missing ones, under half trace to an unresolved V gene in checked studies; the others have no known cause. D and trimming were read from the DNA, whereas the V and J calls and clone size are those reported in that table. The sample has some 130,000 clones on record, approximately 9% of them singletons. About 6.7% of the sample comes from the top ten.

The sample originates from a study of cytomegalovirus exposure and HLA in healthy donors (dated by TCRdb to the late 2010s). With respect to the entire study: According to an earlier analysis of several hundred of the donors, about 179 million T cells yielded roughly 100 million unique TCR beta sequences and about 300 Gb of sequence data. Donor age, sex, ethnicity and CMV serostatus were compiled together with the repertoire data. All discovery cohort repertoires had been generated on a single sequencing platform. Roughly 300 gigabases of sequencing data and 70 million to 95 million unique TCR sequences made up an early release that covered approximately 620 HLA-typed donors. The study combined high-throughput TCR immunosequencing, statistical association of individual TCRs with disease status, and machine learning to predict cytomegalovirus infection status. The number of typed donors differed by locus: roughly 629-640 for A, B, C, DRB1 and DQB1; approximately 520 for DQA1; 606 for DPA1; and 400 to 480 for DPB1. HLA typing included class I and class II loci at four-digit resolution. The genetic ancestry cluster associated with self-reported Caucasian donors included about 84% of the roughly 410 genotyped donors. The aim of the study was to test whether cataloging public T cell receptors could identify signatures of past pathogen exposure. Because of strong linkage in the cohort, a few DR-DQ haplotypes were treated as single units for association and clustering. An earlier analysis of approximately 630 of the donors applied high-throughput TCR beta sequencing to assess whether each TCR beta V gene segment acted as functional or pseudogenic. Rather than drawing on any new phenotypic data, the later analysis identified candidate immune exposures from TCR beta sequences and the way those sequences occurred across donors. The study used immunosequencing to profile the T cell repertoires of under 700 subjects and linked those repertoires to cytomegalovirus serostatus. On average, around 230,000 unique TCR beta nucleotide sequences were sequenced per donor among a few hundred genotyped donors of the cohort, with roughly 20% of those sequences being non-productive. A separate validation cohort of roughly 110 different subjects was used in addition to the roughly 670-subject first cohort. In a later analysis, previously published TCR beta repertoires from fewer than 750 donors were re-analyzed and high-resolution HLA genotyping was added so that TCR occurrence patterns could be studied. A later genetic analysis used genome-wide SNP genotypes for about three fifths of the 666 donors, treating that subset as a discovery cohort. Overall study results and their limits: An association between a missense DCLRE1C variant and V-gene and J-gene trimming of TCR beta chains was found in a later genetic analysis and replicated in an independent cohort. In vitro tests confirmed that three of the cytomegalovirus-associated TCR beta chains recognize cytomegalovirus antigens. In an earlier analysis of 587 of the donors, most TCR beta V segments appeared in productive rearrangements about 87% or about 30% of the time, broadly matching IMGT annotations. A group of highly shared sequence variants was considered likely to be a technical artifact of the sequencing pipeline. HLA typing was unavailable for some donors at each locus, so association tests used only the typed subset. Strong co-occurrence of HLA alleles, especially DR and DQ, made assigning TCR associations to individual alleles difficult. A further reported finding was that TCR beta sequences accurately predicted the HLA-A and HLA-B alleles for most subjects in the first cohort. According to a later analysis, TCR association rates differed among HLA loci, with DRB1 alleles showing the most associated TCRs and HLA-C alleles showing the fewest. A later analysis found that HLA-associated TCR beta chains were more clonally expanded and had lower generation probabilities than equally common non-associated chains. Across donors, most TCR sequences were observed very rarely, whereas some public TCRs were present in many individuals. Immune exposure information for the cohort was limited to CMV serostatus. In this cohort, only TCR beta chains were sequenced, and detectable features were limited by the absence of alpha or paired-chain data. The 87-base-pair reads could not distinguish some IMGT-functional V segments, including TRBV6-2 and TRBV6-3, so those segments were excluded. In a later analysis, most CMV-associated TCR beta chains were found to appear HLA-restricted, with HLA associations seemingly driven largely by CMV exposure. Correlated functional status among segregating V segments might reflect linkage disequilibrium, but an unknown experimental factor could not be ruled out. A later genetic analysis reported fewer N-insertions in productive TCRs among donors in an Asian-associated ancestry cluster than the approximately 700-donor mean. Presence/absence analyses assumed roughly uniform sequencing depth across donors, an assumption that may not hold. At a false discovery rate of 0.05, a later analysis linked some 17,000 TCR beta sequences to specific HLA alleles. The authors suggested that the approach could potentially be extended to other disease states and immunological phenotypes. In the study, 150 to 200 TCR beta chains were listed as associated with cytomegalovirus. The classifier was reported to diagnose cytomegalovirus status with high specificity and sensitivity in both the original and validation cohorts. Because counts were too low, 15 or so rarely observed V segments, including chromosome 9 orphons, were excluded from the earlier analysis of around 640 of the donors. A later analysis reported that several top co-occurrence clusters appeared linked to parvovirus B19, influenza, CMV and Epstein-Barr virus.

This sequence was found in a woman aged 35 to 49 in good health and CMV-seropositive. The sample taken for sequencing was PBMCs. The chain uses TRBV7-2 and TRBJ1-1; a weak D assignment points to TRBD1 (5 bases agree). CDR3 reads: CASSLVTDTEAFF. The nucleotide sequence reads TGTGCCAGCAGCTTAGTGACAGACACTGAAGCTTTCTTT.